These 8 T cell receptor beta chains were sequenced from one sample in a study of blood T cell repertoires in COVID-19. Using immunoSEQ multiplex PCR, the repertoire was profiled, and TCRdb retains in-frame clones only, with some absent. The sample lists 70,000 or so clones, 76% occurring once. Sequencing used peripheral blood. Receptor source: a man between 60 and 75 years old with COVID-19, enrolled during active disease.

J is TRBJ1-1 and V is TRBV12-3 or TRBV12-4, with 7 bases lining up with TRBD1. The ends lost 7 bases at V and 5 bases at J; junction bases unmatched: 7. The CDR3 runs to 13 residues. The CDR3 DNA is TGTGCCAGCACCTACAGGGGTGGGACTGAAGCTTTCTTT. Translating gives CASTYRGGTEAFF.

The chain uses TRBV30 and TRBJ1-1, with D perhaps TRBD1 (5 bases). V was trimmed by 3 bases and J by 5 bases, leaving 19 bases between them. CDR3 length equals 15 residues. CDR1 GTSNPN and CDR2 SVGIG come from the germline V gene (reference sequence). The CDR3 is CAWRDRAAFGTEAFF. For the CDR3, the DNA is TGTGCCTGGAGAGACAGAGCTGCCTTTGGGACTGAAGCTTTCTTT.

The chain links TRBV5-1 to TRBJ2-7, with 10 bases aligning to TRBD2. This CDR3 contains 16 residues. Trimming took 0 bases from V and 4 from J; bases not matched to a gene: 7. CDR1 and CDR2 from the germline V gene are SGHRS and YFSETQ. The CDR3 loop is CASSLEAGGPGYEQYF. The DNA of the CDR3 is TGCGCCAGCAGCTTGGAAGCGGGAGGGCCGGGGTACGAGCAGTACTTC. Based on the CDR3 plus reference TRBV5-1 and TRBJ2-7, the full variable domain is KAGVTQTPRYLIKTRGQQVTLSCSPISGHRSVSWYQQTPGQGLQFLFEYFSETQRNKGNFPGRFSGRQFSNSRSEMNVSTLELGDSALYLCASSLEAGGPGYEQYFGPGTRLTVT.

This chain links TRBV28 with TRBJ1-6, with 7 bases matching TRBD1. Germline values: CDR1 MDHEN, CDR2 SYDVKM. CDR3 length: 14 residues. J gave up 7 bases and V 5 bases, and 5 bases lay outside the gene matches. The CDR3 DNA follows: TGTGCCAGCAGTGCGGGACAGCTAAATTCACCCCTCCACTTT. Its translation: CASSAGQLNSPLHF.

V usage is TRBV11-2 and J usage is TRBJ1-6; 11 bases are a match to TRBD1. The length of the CDR3 is 16 residues. V shed 4 bases, J shed 7 bases, and the junction held 6 bases outside the gene matches. Germline V gene sequence: CDR1 SGHAT, CDR2 FQNNGV. CDR3: CASSSGTGGWNSPLHF. The CDR3 bases are TGTGCCAGCAGCTCGGGGACAGGGGGATGGAATTCACCCCTCCACTTT.

This clone was counted only a few times. The chain is built from TRBV5-1 and TRBJ1-1; 7 bases agree with TRBD1. This CDR3 has 13 residues. Germline V gene data show CDR1 as SGHRS and CDR2 as YFSETQ. The V and J ends lost 2 bases and 7 bases, in that order; junction bases with no gene match: 5. The CDR3 DNA reads as TGCGCCAGCAGCTTACAGGGGTCGAATGAAGCTTTCTTT. Its protein product is CASSLQGSNEAFF.

V gene TRBV5-4 combines with J gene TRBJ2-1; 10 nucleotides line up with TRBD2. The CDR3 spans 14 residues. Looked up from germline, CDR1 is SGHNT and CDR2 is YYREEE (reference sequence). The junction had 7 bases not matched to a gene; V was cut back by 6 bases and J by 7 bases. The CDR3 here is CASNDQREGNEQFF. The CDR3 region has the DNA TGTGCCAGCAATGACCAGCGGGAGGGAAATGAGCAGTTCTTC.

The chain is built from TRBV7-9 and TRBJ1-4; the match to TRBD1 covers 11 bases. The CDR3 runs to 14 residues. Germline V gene sequence: CDR1 SEHNR, CDR2 FQNEAQ (reference sequence). V shed 5 bases, J shed 8 bases, and the junction held 4 bases outside the gene matches. The CDR3 nucleotides read TGTGCCAGCAGCCGGGACAGGGGGACAGAAAAACTGTTTTTT. This sequence encodes CASSRDRGTEKLFF. Filled out from reference TRBV7-9 and TRBJ1-4, the complete variable domain reads DTGVSQNPRHKITKRGQNVTFRCDPISEHNRLYWYRQTLGQGPEFLTYFQNEAQLEKSRLLSDRFSAERPKGSFSTLEIQRTEQGDSAMYLCASSRDRGTEKLFFGSGTQLSVL.